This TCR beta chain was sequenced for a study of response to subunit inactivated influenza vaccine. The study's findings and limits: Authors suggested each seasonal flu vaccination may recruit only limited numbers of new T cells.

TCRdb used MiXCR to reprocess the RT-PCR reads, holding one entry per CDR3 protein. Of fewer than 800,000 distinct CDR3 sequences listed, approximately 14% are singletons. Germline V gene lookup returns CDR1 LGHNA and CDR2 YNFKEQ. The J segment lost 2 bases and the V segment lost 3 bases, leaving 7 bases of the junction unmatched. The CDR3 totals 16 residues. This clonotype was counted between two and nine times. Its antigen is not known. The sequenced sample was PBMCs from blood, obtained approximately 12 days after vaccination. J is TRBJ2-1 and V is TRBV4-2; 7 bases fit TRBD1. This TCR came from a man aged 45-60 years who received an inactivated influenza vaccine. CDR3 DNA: TGTGCCAGCAGCCAGGAACAGGGGAGTCCCTACAATGAGCAGTTCTTC. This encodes CASSQEQGSPYNEQFF.